This T cell receptor (beta chain) was recovered during a study of human T cells and chemical hapten exposure. Study as a whole: Patch tests put 0.01% DPC on the upper back, and the results were checked at 6 days. The variation in per-sample TCR yields arose mainly from small differences in pooled library volumes. Study results and limitations: Expanded TCRs produced significantly more large CDR3 similarity clusters than controls did. PT1 expanded TCR counts and patch test score were linked, and their correlation was positive.

One entry per CDR3 protein, called by TCRdb with MiXCR from the RACE reads. The table lists roughly 42,000 distinct CDR3 sequences, approximately 10% of them singletons, with 14% in the top ten. Regarding time point: patch test 2, 6 weeks after DPC sensitization. The treatment denotes: therapeutic diphenylcyclopropenone sensitization with weekly scalp DPC. Unfractionated whole blood was the source from which total RNA was extracted. This CDR3 is built from 16 residues. This clonotype was found a few times. Its antigen remains unidentified. This chain connects TRBV21-1 to TRBJ1-2; TRBD1 is taken as the D call from the table, unchecked against the DNA. TRBV21-1 is a recognized pseudogene. Sequenced here: whole blood, sampled in connection with sensitization to the hapten diphenylcyclopropenone (DPC). This TCR came from a woman in her 30s with alopecia areata. Some clones in this sample may be carry-over from other donors' samples. DNA for the CDR3: TGTGCCAGCAGCGCGCGGGACAGGGTAAAGCGCCATGGCTACACCTTC. This codes for CASSARDRVKRHGYTF.